This T cell receptor beta chain was retrieved from a study of cytomegalovirus exposure and HLA in healthy donors. The assay was immunoSEQ multiplex PCR, and TCRdb's table has in-frame clones only and misses some. This table has approximately 99,000 clones, approximately 95% appearing once. The CDR3 length is 13 residues. CDR1 is SGHTA and CDR2 is FQGNSA in the germline V gene. The sample holds one count of this clone. One end of the junction does not line up with germline, which may come from a read error. The TCR comes from a woman between 18 and 29 years old in good health and CMV-seronegative. The chain is built from TRBV7-2 and TRBJ1-1; a weak D match, TRBD1 (5 bases). Sequenced material: PBMCs. CDR3 loop: CASSLVGGLDGAF. In DNA, the CDR3 is TGTGCCAGCAGCTTAGTGGGAGGGTTGGATGGGGCCTTT.